The 18 T cell receptor beta chains presented below share a single source sample, sequenced in a study of CDR3 diversity in severe acne. TCRdb reprocessed the PCR reads via MiXCR and lists one record per CDR3 protein. The top ten clones hold 9.5% to 15% of a sample with about 97,000 distinct CDR3 sequences, about half of them seen once. The sample taken for sequencing was blood. These receptors came from a male donor with acne.

V is TRBV6-6 and J is TRBJ1-1; TRBD1 might be the D (6 bases). With 5 bases removed from V and 0 bases from J, the gap between germline ends came to 13 bases. CDR1 is MNHNY and CDR2 is SVGAGI in the germline V gene (reference sequence). CDR3 length: 15 amino acids. The CDR3 nucleotides are TGTGCCAGCAGTGAAAGACAGGTACTGAACACTGAAGCTTTCTTT. Translation: CASSERQVLNTEAFF.

The gene calls are TRBV15 and TRBJ1-3, with D perhaps TRBD1 (5 bases). The CDR3 covers 14 residues. CDR1 and CDR2 from the germline V gene are LNHNV and YYDKDF (reference sequence). Trimming cost V 3 bases and J 8 bases, with 14 bases left between them. This chain's CDR3 is CATSSVGGGHTIYF. The DNA for the CDR3 is TGTGCCACCAGCAGCGTTGGGGGGGGACACACCATATATTTT.

The V and J genes are TRBV11-3 and TRBJ1-3, with a tentative D call TRBD1 (5 bases). CDR1 and CDR2 from the germline V gene are SGHNT and YENEEA. The V gene lost 4 bases and the J gene lost 0 bases, with 16 bases spanning the gap. The CDR3 sequence is 17 residues long. The CDR3 DNA sequence: TGTGCCAGCAGCTCGAGGGGCACCGGTTCCTCTGGAAACACCATATATTTT. Amino acid sequence: CASSSRGTGSSGNTIYF.

The table lists this clonotype with many counts. The chain links TRBV19 to TRBJ1-4; no firm D call. The CDR3 runs to 13 residues. V was trimmed by 5 bases and J by 6 bases, leaving 10 bases between them. Germline assignment: CDR1 LNHDA and CDR2 SQIVND (reference sequence). The CDR3 DNA is TGTGCCAGTAGTGTCCGGGAAGATGAAAAACTGTTTTTT. Translating gives CASSVREDEKLFF.

This clonotype was seen a handful of times. The rearrangement uses TRBV20-1 and TRBJ2-7, with TRBD2 identical over 11 bases. The CDR3 consists of 15 residues. Looked up from germline, CDR1 is DFQATT and CDR2 is SNEGSKA (reference sequence). After removal of 3 bases from V and 4 bases from J, the junction contained 8 bases not matched to a gene. Written as DNA, the CDR3 is TGCAGTGCTAGGGGTACTAGCGGGAGAATATACGAGCAGTACTTC. It codes for CSARGTSGRIYEQYF.

The J gene is TRBJ2-7, the V gene TRBV2; TRBD2 matches at 8 bases. The germline V gene encodes CDR1 SNHLY and CDR2 FYNNEI. The CDR3 is 14 residues long. Unmatched junction bases numbered 6, after V lost 1 base and J lost 7 bases. The CDR3 sequence: CASSEGAGGREQYF. The CDR3 coding sequence is TGTGCCAGCAGTGAAGGGGCGGGAGGTAGGGAGCAGTACTTC.

The rearrangement joins TRBV7-3 to TRBJ2-7; 11 nucleotides match TRBD2. The trim removed 5 bases at V and 5 bases at J, leaving 2 bases unmatched. The CDR3 sequence is 13 residues long. Germline CDR1 SGHTA, CDR2 FQGTGA. The CDR3 reads CASSRLAGHEQYF. The CDR3 region has the DNA TGTGCCAGCAGCCGACTAGCGGGACACGAGCAGTACTTC.

V and J are TRBV7-2 and TRBJ2-5; no clear D gene. Looked up from germline, CDR1 is SGHTA and CDR2 is FQGNSA. Trimming shortened V by 6 bases and J by 3 bases, and 8 bases separated the two germline ends. The CDR3 is 12 residues long. CDR3 DNA sequence: TGTGCCAGCAGTAACATGAAAGAGACCCAGTACTTC. Its translation is CASSNMKETQYF.

This chain uses TRBV7-3 with TRBJ2-2; 9 nucleotides line up with TRBD1. This CDR3 region has 17 residues. CDR1 is SGHTA and CDR2 is FQGTGA in the germline V gene. J lost 4 bases, V lost 1 base, and 7 bases had no gene match. CDR3 nucleotides: TGTGCCAGCAGCTTAAATTTGGGACAGGGTAGCACCGGGGAGCTGTTTTTT. Translated, it gives CASSLNLGQGSTGELFF.

The chain links TRBV7-6 to TRBJ2-1, with 13 bases identical to TRBD2. CDR3 length: 17 residues. From germline, CDR1 is SGHVS and CDR2 FNYEAQ. The V gene end was trimmed by 0 bases and the J gene end by 2 bases; junction bases not matched to a gene: 1. CDR3 DNA sequence: TGTGCCAGCAGCTTAGCGGGACTAGCGGGACCCTACAATGAGCAGTTCTTC. It codes for CASSLAGLAGPYNEQFF. The full variable domain, rest sourced from reference TRBV7-6 and TRBJ2-1, is GAGVSQSPRYKVTKRGQDVALRCDPISGHVSLYWYRQALGQGPEFLTYFNYEAQQDKSGLPNDRFSAERPEGSISTLTIQRTEQRDSAMYRCASSLAGLAGPYNEQFFGPGTRLTVL.

This clonotype appeared a few times. The rearrangement joins TRBV20-1 to TRBJ1-2; D remains ambiguous. The CDR3 has 11 residues. Germline assignment: CDR1 DFQATT and CDR2 SNEGSKA (reference sequence). V was cut by 1 base and J by 6 bases, with 6 bases left in between. CDR3 DNA sequence: TGCAGTGCTAGAGTTCCTGATGGCTACACCTTC. This translates into CSARVPDGYTF.

The V gene is TRBV24-1, the J gene TRBJ1-5; the D gene is possibly TRBD1 (6 bases). Trimming took 4 bases from V and 3 from J, leaving 18 bases between them. Germline CDR1 and CDR2: KGHDR and SFDVKD. The CDR3 has 17 residues. CDR3: CATSDPRGAPNNQPQHF. The CDR3 DNA is TGTGCCACCAGTGACCCGAGGGGGGCGCCTAACAATCAGCCCCAGCATTTT.

The genes are TRBV20-1 and TRBJ1-3, with TRBD1 matching 7 bases. In germline, CDR1 is DFQATT, CDR2 SNEGSKA (reference sequence). J gave up 4 bases and V 1 base, and 7 bases lay outside the gene matches. The CDR3 is 15 amino acids. CDR3 region: CSARAEGAGGNTIYF. The CDR3 DNA is TGCAGTGCTAGAGCTGAGGGGGCTGGGGGAAACACCATATATTTT.

This rearrangement joins TRBV2 to TRBJ2-5, with 10 nucleotides matching TRBD2. Germline V gene sequence: CDR1 SNHLY, CDR2 FYNNEI. This CDR3 spans 14 amino acids. The trim removed 4 bases at V and 1 base at J, leaving 0 bases unmatched. CDR3 coding DNA: TGTGCCAGCAGTGGGACTAGCGGCCAAGAGACCCAGTACTTC. Translation: CASSGTSGQETQYF.

The rearrangement joins TRBV29-1 to TRBJ2-5; the match to TRBD2 covers 7 bases. The germline gives CDR1 SQVTM, CDR2 ANQGSEA. This CDR3 has 12 residues. Trimming removed 1 base from V and 5 bases from J; junction bases left unmatched: 1. This chain's CDR3 is CSVEVGGETQYF. The CDR3 coding sequence is TGCAGCGTTGAAGTCGGGGGGGAGACCCAGTACTTC.

This clonotype was seen only once. This may be a read error, as it is one base from a much larger clone. No conserved phenylalanine or tryptophan is present at the end of the CDR3, so a read error is the likely explanation. J is TRBJ2-1 and V is TRBV9, with a possible D match to TRBD1 (6 bases). The CDR3 loop spans 15 amino acids. Looked up from germline, CDR1 is SGDLS and CDR2 is YYNGEE. With 4 bases removed from V and 3 bases from J, the gap between germline ends came to 14 bases. Here the CDR3 DNA reads TGTGCCAGCAGCCCCGAGGACAGTTACTACAATGAGCAGTTCCTC. Its translation: CASSPEDSYYNEQFL.

In its sample, this clonotype was seen once. V gene TRBV30 combines with J gene TRBJ1-1; 8 positions agree with TRBD1. The germline gives CDR1 GTSNPN, CDR2 SVGIG (reference sequence). This CDR3 spans 15 amino acids. V was clipped by 2 bases and J by 2 bases; unmatched bases: 7. CDR3 residues: CAWSFRDRLNTEAFF. The CDR3 DNA reads TGTGCCTGGAGTTTTCGGGACAGGTTAAACACTGAAGCTTTCTTT.

V gene TRBV24-1 combines with J gene TRBJ2-2; the D is unclear. There are 11 residues in the CDR3. Trimming shortened V by 5 bases and J by 8 bases, and 5 bases separated the two germline ends. Germline CDR1 and CDR2: KGHDR and SFDVKD. CDR3 region: CATSAAGELFF. The CDR3 nucleotides are TGTGCCACCAGTGCAGCTGGGGAGCTGTTTTTT.